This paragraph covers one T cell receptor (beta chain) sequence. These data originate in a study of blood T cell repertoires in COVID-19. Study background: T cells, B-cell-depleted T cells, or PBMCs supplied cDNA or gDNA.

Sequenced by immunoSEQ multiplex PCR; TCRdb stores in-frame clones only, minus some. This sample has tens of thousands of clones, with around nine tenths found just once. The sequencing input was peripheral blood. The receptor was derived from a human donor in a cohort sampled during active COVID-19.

CDR3 in DNA: TGTGCCAGCAGTTACTCAAGCTCCGAGCAGTACTTC. Amino acids: CASSYSSSEQYF. The chain links TRBV6-6 to TRBJ2-7; no firm D call. This CDR3 contains 12 residues. The germline V gene has CDR1 MNHNY and CDR2 SVGAGI (reference sequence). V shed 0 bases and J shed 6 bases, with 6 bases lying between them.